Below are 21 T cell receptor beta chains sequenced from a single sample in a study of blood T cell repertoires in COVID-19. TCRdb's copy holds only in-frame clones and misses some; the assay was immunoSEQ multiplex PCR. The sample has 60,000 to 90,000 clones; about 86% are singletons. Sample: peripheral blood. These receptors were obtained from a human donor in a cohort sampled during active COVID-19.

The chain uses TRBV6-1 and TRBJ2-7; possibly TRBD1 for D (6 bases). V lost 1 base, J lost 4 bases, and 8 bases lay in between. This CDR3 comprises 13 residues. Per the germline V gene, CDR1 is MNHNS and CDR2 is SASEGT. CDR3 sequence reads: CASSEGTDYEQYF. The CDR3 coding sequence is TGTGCCAGCAGTGAAGGGACAGATTACGAGCAGTACTTC.

V usage is TRBV10-2 and J usage is TRBJ2-7; D might be TRBD1 (6 bases). CDR3 length equals 12 residues. Per germline, CDR1 WSHSY and CDR2 SAAADI. The V end lost 7 bases, the J end lost 4 bases, and 11 bases lay between the germline ends. CDR3 DNA sequence: TGCGCCAGCACCCCACAGGGTTACGAGCAGTACTTC. It encodes CASTPQGYEQYF.

This chain joins TRBV7-8 and TRBJ1-1; 9 bases are a match to TRBD1. The CDR3 spans 18 residues. CDR1 and CDR2 from the germline V gene are SGHVS and FQNEAQ. The V gene end was trimmed by 5 bases and the J gene end by 0 bases; junction bases not matched to a gene: 13. This chain's CDR3 is CASSLKPGQGPMNTEAFF. In DNA form, the CDR3 reads TGTGCCAGCAGCCTTAAGCCGGGACAGGGACCCATGAACACTGAAGCTTTCTTT. The variable domain in full, with the rest retrieved from reference TRBV7-8 and TRBJ1-1, is GAGVSQSPRYKVAKRGQDVALRCDPISGHVSLFWYQQALGQGPEFLTYFQNEAQLDKSGLPSDRFFAERPEGSVSTLKIQRTQQEDSAVYLCASSLKPGQGPMNTEAFFGQGTRLTVV.

V is TRBV25-1 and J is TRBJ1-2, with TRBD1 identical over 9 bases. Germline V gene sequence: CDR1 MGHDK, CDR2 SYGVNS. This CDR3 is 16 amino acids long. V lost 0 bases to trimming and J lost 5 bases; unmatched junction nucleotides: 7. CDR3 bases: TGTGCCAGCAGTGAATACGTAGGGACAGGGAGGTATGGCTACACCTTC. Amino acid sequence: CASSEYVGTGRYGYTF.

The chain couples TRBV9 to TRBJ2-7, with a possible D match to TRBD2 (6 bases). The germline gives CDR1 SGDLS, CDR2 YYNGEE. V gave up 4 bases and J gave up 5 bases, with 10 bases separating them. This CDR3 region has 12 residues. In nucleotides, the CDR3 is TGTGCCAGCAGCCTTCCGGGGGACGAGCAGTACTTC. Amino acid sequence: CASSLPGDEQYF.

This clone turned up a few times. This rearrangement joins TRBV7-9 to TRBJ1-6; 8 bases are a match to TRBD1. The germline V gene has CDR1 SEHNR and CDR2 FQNEAQ (reference sequence). The CDR3 loop spans 17 amino acids. V was clipped by 5 bases and J by 0 bases; unmatched bases: 6. The CDR3 is CASSHRTGSSYNSPLHF. CDR3 DNA sequence: TGTGCCAGCAGCCACAGGACAGGGAGCTCCTATAATTCACCCCTCCACTTT.

This chain joins TRBV28 and TRBJ1-5; no definite D call. The germline gives CDR1 MDHEN, CDR2 SYDVKM. The CDR3 loop spans 15 amino acids. Trimming took off 2 bases at V and 3 bases at J, with 11 bases between the two ends. CDR3 loop: CASSLLGRVNQPQHF. Written as DNA, the CDR3 is TGTGCCAGCAGTTTACTAGGGAGAGTCAATCAGCCCCAGCATTTT.

V gene TRBV7-7 combines with J gene TRBJ2-7; weak D call: TRBD2 (6 bases). In germline, CDR1 is SSHAT, CDR2 FNYEAQ (reference sequence). Trimming removed 1 base at V and 6 bases at J, with 13 bases between. This CDR3 region has 14 residues. CDR3 in amino acids: CASSLGGTLGEQYF. In DNA form, the CDR3 reads TGTGCCAGCAGCTTAGGGGGGACTTTGGGCGAGCAGTACTTC.

This clone was detected only a few times. The chain has TRBV7-9 and TRBJ1-3; possibly TRBD1 for D (5 bases). The CDR3 covers 14 residues. Germline V gene data show CDR1 as SEHNR and CDR2 as FQNEAQ (reference sequence). Trimming shortened V by 5 bases and J by 4 bases, and 12 bases separated the two germline ends. The CDR3: CASSLGGTGNTIYF. The DNA of the CDR3 is TGTGCCAGCAGCCTCGGAGGGACGGGAAACACCATATATTTT.

V and J are TRBV28 and TRBJ1-2, with 7 bases matching TRBD1. Trimming removed 2 bases from V and 5 bases from J; junction bases left unmatched: 8. The CDR3 is 15 residues long. CDR1 is MDHEN, CDR2 SYDVKM, per germline. The CDR3 here is CASSLADRAGYGYTF. The CDR3 bases are TGTGCCAGCAGTTTAGCAGACAGGGCGGGTTATGGCTACACCTTC.

V usage is TRBV27 and J usage is TRBJ2-7; D gene ambiguous. V was cut by 5 bases and J by 7 bases, with 15 bases left in between. This CDR3 has 13 residues. Germline CDR1 and CDR2: MNHEY and SMNVEV (reference sequence). The CDR3 DNA is TGTGCCAGCAGTCGACGGGTCTCCTGGGAGCAGTACTTC. It encodes CASSRRVSWEQYF.

The chain joins TRBV5-1 to TRBJ2-1; TRBD2 might be the D (5 bases). Trimming took off 4 bases at V and 8 bases at J, with 10 bases between the two ends. Germline V lookup: CDR1 SGHRS, CDR2 YFSETQ. The CDR3 extends over 12 amino acids. CDR3 nucleotides: TGCGCCAGCAGCCTCGGACTCCATGAGCAGTTCTTC. Amino acid sequence: CASSLGLHEQFF.

This rearrangement joins TRBV5-4 to TRBJ2-1; a possible D gene is TRBD1 (5 bases). CDR3 size: 15 residues. CDR1 SGHNT and CDR2 YYREEE come from the germline V gene (reference sequence). V was cut by 1 base and J by 2 bases, with 10 bases left in between. The DNA for the CDR3 is TGTGCCAGCAGCTTGCTCAAAGGGGCCTACAATGAGCAGTTCTTC. This gives the protein CASSLLKGAYNEQFF. Based on the CDR3 plus reference TRBV5-4 and TRBJ2-1, the full variable domain is ETGVTQSPTHLIKTRGQQVTLRCSSQSGHNTVSWYQQALGQGPQFIFQYYREEENGRGNFPPRFSGLQFPNYSSELNVNALELDDSALYLCASSLLKGAYNEQFFGPGTRLTVL.

The CDR3: CASSKQQGSRTEAFF. The CDR3 DNA is TGTGCCAGCAGCAAACAACAGGGTAGCCGCACTGAAGCTTTCTTT. V gene TRBV9 combines with J gene TRBJ1-1; perhaps TRBD1 as D (6 bases). Germline V gene lookup returns CDR1 SGDLS and CDR2 YYNGEE. The CDR3 sequence is 15 residues long. The V end lost 4 bases, the J end lost 4 bases, and 17 bases lay between the germline ends.

The chain joins TRBV30 to TRBJ1-6; TRBD1 might be the D (5 bases). The germline CDR1 and CDR2 sequences are GTSNPN and SVGIG (reference sequence). V was shortened by 3 bases and J by 7 bases, with 19 bases between the two germline ends. This CDR3 spans 16 amino acids. The CDR3 coding sequence is TGTGCCTGGAGACCGGATCATAGGGGTGTAAATTCACCCCTCCACTTT. Translating it yields CAWRPDHRGVNSPLHF.

The chain links TRBV9 to TRBJ2-3, with D possibly being TRBD2 (6 bases). V was cut by 1 base and J by 4 bases, with 13 bases left in between. Germline loops: CDR1 SGDLS, CDR2 YYNGEE. CDR3 length equals 15 residues. Here the CDR3 reads CASSVSPTSSDTQYF. The CDR3 nucleotides are TGTGCCAGCAGCGTATCACCCACTAGCTCAGATACGCAGTATTTT.

J is TRBJ2-7 and V is TRBV9; 8 bases map to TRBD1. The CDR3 consists of 15 residues. CDR1 is SGDLS and CDR2 is YYNGEE in the germline V gene. The V gene end was trimmed by 2 bases and the J gene end by 4 bases; junction bases not matched to a gene: 8. This CDR3 is CASSVVRGRKYEQYF. The CDR3 DNA reads as TGTGCCAGCAGCGTCGTCAGGGGGCGAAAATACGAGCAGTACTTC.

This clone has a handful of counts. The V gene is TRBV2, the J gene TRBJ2-7, with 8 nucleotides matching TRBD1. This CDR3 is built from 15 residues. Germline V gives CDR1 SNHLY, CDR2 FYNNEI. V dropped 6 bases and J dropped 7; count of bases not matched to a gene: 14. The CDR3 protein is CASRDPQGARKEQYF. The CDR3, as DNA: TGTGCCAGCAGGGACCCTCAGGGGGCGCGGAAGGAGCAGTACTTC.

In this sample, this clone turned up a few times. The chain recombines TRBV27 with TRBJ2-2, with 8 bases fitting TRBD2. V shed 5 bases and J 6 bases; nucleotides not matched to a gene: 8. CDR1 and CDR2 from the germline V gene are MNHEY and SMNVEV (reference sequence). The CDR3 spans 15 residues. CDR3: CASSRSGGIPGELFF. The CDR3 DNA is TGTGCCAGCAGTCGGTCGGGAGGGATCCCCGGGGAGCTGTTTTTT.

The V call is TRBV19, the J call TRBJ2-1; D remains ambiguous. This CDR3 has 13 residues. Trimming removed 2 bases from V and 2 bases from J, with 4 bases in between. CDR1 and CDR2 (germline): LNHDA, SQIVND (reference sequence). CDR3 sequence (DNA): TGTGCCAGTAGTATACAGGCCTACAATGAGCAGTTCTTC. Its translation is CASSIQAYNEQFF. Filled out from reference TRBV19 and TRBJ2-1, the complete variable domain reads DGGITQSPKYLFRKEGQNVTLSCEQNLNHDAMYWYRQDPGQGLRLIYYSQIVNDFQKGDIAEGYSVSREKKESFPLTVTSAQKNPTAFYLCASSIQAYNEQFFGPGTRLTVL.

The chain couples TRBV24-1 to TRBJ1-1, with D perhaps TRBD1 (6 bases). Trimming took off 7 bases at V and 5 bases at J, with 10 bases between the two ends. Germline assignment: CDR1 KGHDR and CDR2 SFDVKD. The length of the CDR3 is 12 residues. The CDR3 DNA sequence: TGTGCCACCAGGACAGGACGGACTGAAGCTTTCTTT. Amino acids: CATRTGRTEAFF.